The 24 T cell receptor beta chains below come from one sample, sequenced in a study of T cell repertoires in cytomegalovirus infection. The antigens of these receptors remain unknown. TCRdb itself ran the reads through MiXCR, one entry per CDR3 protein. The sample records approximately 300,000 distinct CDR3 sequences, 29% being singletons. This specimen consisted of cultured PBMCs, obtained from culture after CMV antigen stimulation. These receptor sequences come from a human donor in good health (CMV status not recorded). Some clones in this sample may be carry-over from other donors' samples.

The V gene is TRBV5-6, the J gene TRBJ2-6, with D perhaps matching TRBD1 or TRBD2 (5 bases each). V lost 1 base, J lost 2 bases, and 13 bases lay in between. CDR3 length: 17 amino acids. Germline V CDR1 and CDR2: SGHDT, YYEEEE. CDR3 sequence: CASSLWSRDPGANVLTF. The CDR3 coding sequence is TGTGCCAGCAGCTTGTGGTCTCGGGACCCTGGGGCCAACGTCCTGACTTTC.

This chain uses TRBV10-3 with TRBJ2-7, with 7 bases lining up with TRBD1. The CDR3 spans 15 residues. V dropped 3 bases and J dropped 5; count of bases not matched to a gene: 10. Looked up from germline, CDR1 is ENHRY and CDR2 is SYGVKD. As DNA, the CDR3 is TGTGCCATCAGTGATTCGGTCAGGGGGAGTGACGAGCAGTACTTC. Its protein is CAISDSVRGSDEQYF.

This clonotype appeared many times. This sequence joins TRBV7-2 and TRBJ2-7; D is perhaps TRBD1 (5 bases). V lost 4 bases to trimming and J lost 5 bases, with 18 bases between them. The CDR3 length is 15 residues. From germline, CDR1 is SGHTA and CDR2 FQGNSA. CDR3 coding DNA: TGTGCCAGCAGCTCAATAACAGGTTCCAAGGACGAGCAGTACTTC. Translated, it gives CASSSITGSKDEQYF.

The chain recombines TRBV28 with TRBJ1-2; perhaps TRBD1 as D (6 bases). V was trimmed by 5 bases and J by 2 bases, leaving 15 bases between them. Germline CDR1 is MDHEN and CDR2 is SYDVKM. This CDR3 comprises 15 residues. The CDR3 loop reads CASSLLTDRNYGYTF. As DNA, the CDR3 is TGTGCCAGCAGTCTCTTAACTGACAGGAACTATGGCTACACCTTC.

This chain connects TRBV11-2 to TRBJ1-2; D is unclear. The CDR3 sequence is 14 residues long. Germline V lookup: CDR1 SGHAT, CDR2 FQNNGV. The V and J ends lost 3 bases and 6 bases respectively, with 14 bases between them. CDR3 sequence reads: CASSLAGKVDGYTF. Here the CDR3 DNA reads TGTGCCAGCAGCTTGGCAGGAAAGGTGGATGGCTACACCTTC.

This clonotype has a handful of counts. This chain uses TRBV11-3 with TRBJ1-1; TRBD1 might be the D (6 bases). The CDR3 has 15 residues. Trimming removed 4 bases at V and 1 base at J, with 13 bases between. Looked up from germline, CDR1 is SGHNT and CDR2 is YENEEA. CDR3 in amino acids: CASSSSRGSNTEAFF. The DNA of the CDR3 is TGTGCCAGCAGCTCTTCCAGGGGATCGAACACTGAAGCTTTCTTT.

The rearrangement uses TRBV2 and TRBJ1-5; the D is unclear. The germline V gene has CDR1 SNHLY and CDR2 FYNNEI. The CDR3 totals 11 residues. The ends were cut back, 4 bases at V and 10 bases at J, with 8 bases in the middle. CDR3 loop: CASSGGLPQHF. CDR3 bases: TGTGCCAGCAGTGGGGGATTACCCCAGCATTTT.

This clonotype was counted ten times or more. The chain carries TRBV7-8 and TRBJ2-5, with D hard to call. Germline V gene lookup returns CDR1 SGHVS and CDR2 FQNEAQ. The germline V and J ends were trimmed by 2 bases and 4 bases, with 2 bases remaining between them. This CDR3 contains 11 residues. The CDR3, as DNA: TGTGCCAGCAGCTTAATAGAGACCCAGTACTTC. Protein product: CASSLIETQYF.

The V and J genes are TRBV19 and TRBJ2-7; TRBD1 is a possible D gene (5 bases). The CDR3 is 14 residues long. V was pared by 5 bases and J by 0 bases, with 11 bases between. From germline, CDR1 is LNHDA and CDR2 SQIVND (reference sequence). This chain's CDR3 is CASSYRNSSYEQYF. The CDR3 DNA reads TGTGCCAGTAGTTACAGGAATTCCTCCTACGAGCAGTACTTC.

This sequence joins TRBV12-3 or TRBV12-4 and TRBJ2-1; 10 bases map to TRBD1. The CDR3 length is 16 residues. V was clipped by 0 bases and J by 6 bases; unmatched bases: 5. This CDR3 reads CASSLASGTGVNEQFF. The CDR3 nucleotides are TGTGCCAGCAGTTTAGCGAGCGGGACAGGGGTCAATGAGCAGTTCTTC.

This clonotype has only a few counts. The rearrangement joins TRBV20-1 to TRBJ2-7, with a tentative D call TRBD2 (7 bases). CDR3 length: 14 amino acids. Per the germline V gene, CDR1 is DFQATT and CDR2 is SNEGSKA (reference sequence). The DNA for the CDR3 is TGCAGCCGAAAAGTAGTTGGGGGGGCATACGAGCAGTACTTC. It specifies CSRKVVGGAYEQYF.

The chain uses TRBV7-2 and TRBJ1-2; D ambiguous. Germline V gene data show CDR1 as SGHTA and CDR2 as FQGNSA. The CDR3 is made up of 13 amino acids. V was trimmed by 0 bases and J by 4 bases, leaving 6 bases between them. CDR3 amino acids: CASSLAPAYGYTF. The CDR3 coding sequence is TGTGCCAGCAGCTTAGCGCCTGCCTATGGCTACACCTTC.

This clonotype was seen just once. This chain connects TRBV28 to TRBJ2-2, with D uncertain. Germline CDR1 and CDR2: MDHEN and SYDVKM. V was shortened by 3 bases and J by 7 bases, with 9 bases between the two germline ends. The CDR3 contains 13 residues. The CDR3 sequence: CASSFLSYGELFF. The CDR3 region has the DNA TGTGCCAGCAGTTTCCTCTCGTACGGGGAGCTGTTTTTT.

The sample holds a few counts of this clonotype. The J gene is TRBJ2-7, the V gene TRBV7-2; D not certain. The CDR3 has 12 amino acids. Germline CDR1 reads SGHTA; CDR2 reads FQGNSA. Trimming cost V 2 bases and J 6 bases, with 8 bases left between them. Here the CDR3 DNA reads TGTGCCAGCAGCTTATTAAGAGTCGAGCAGTACTTC. Translated: CASSLLRVEQYF.

At least ten counts were recorded for this clonotype. The chain is built from TRBV7-3 and TRBJ2-5; D remains ambiguous. The V gene lost 2 bases and the J gene lost 1 base, with 5 bases spanning the gap. Per the germline V gene, CDR1 is SGHTA and CDR2 is FQGTGA. This CDR3 is 13 amino acids long. Here the CDR3 DNA reads TGTGCCAGCAGCTTAGGGCCCCAAGAGACCCAGTACTTC. Protein product: CASSLGPQETQYF.

This clonotype was seen at least ten times. The chain joins TRBV11-2 to TRBJ1-6, with D uncertain. The CDR3 is made up of 18 amino acids. Germline V gene lookup returns CDR1 SGHAT and CDR2 FQNNGV. V dropped 1 base and J dropped 13 bases, with 26 bases sitting between them. The CDR3 sequence is CASSLGPDPRATQEPLHF. CDR3 nucleotide sequence: TGTGCCAGCAGCTTAGGCCCAGATCCGCGGGCGACCCAGGAGCCCCTCCACTTT.

The J gene is TRBJ1-1, the V gene TRBV7-9; tentative D call: TRBD1 (5 bases). Germline lookup yields CDR1 SEHNR and CDR2 FQNEAQ (reference sequence). The CDR3 runs to 14 residues. Trimming left V 5 bases short and J 1 base short, with 11 bases between. CDR3 in DNA: TGTGCCAGCAGCCCGGGACCGCCGAACACTGAAGCTTTCTTT. It translates to CASSPGPPNTEAFF.

The V and J genes are TRBV12-3 or TRBV12-4 and TRBJ1-2; 9 nucleotides line up with TRBD1. The CDR3 has 15 amino acids. V dropped 1 base and J dropped 6; count of bases not matched to a gene: 6. CDR3 sequence reads: CASSLDRGLRHGYTF. DNA for the CDR3: TGTGCCAGCAGTTTAGACAGGGGGCTGAGACATGGCTACACCTTC.

Only one count was recorded for this clonotype. This rearrangement joins TRBV7-6 to TRBJ1-2, with D possibly TRBD1 on 5 matching bases. The CDR3 is 14 amino acids. The germline gives CDR1 SGHVS, CDR2 FNYEAQ. Trimming removed 4 bases from V and 5 bases from J, with 14 bases in between. CDR3 in DNA: TGTGCCAGCAGCTCCCAGGGAGGGATTTATGGCTACACCTTC. Amino acid sequence: CASSSQGGIYGYTF.

This clonotype was seen only a few times. The chain recombines TRBV6-5 with TRBJ1-1; 9 bases fit TRBD1. This CDR3 comprises 16 residues. From germline, CDR1 is MNHEY and CDR2 SVGAGI. J was trimmed by 2 bases and V by 5 bases; bases with no gene match: 9. CDR3 protein: CASSPTGGLGNTEAFF. The DNA of the CDR3 is TGTGCCAGCAGTCCGACAGGGGGATTGGGAAACACTGAAGCTTTCTTT.

This clonotype was counted only a few times. The V and J genes are TRBV10-3 and TRBJ2-5; D gene ambiguous. CDR1 and CDR2 (germline): ENHRY, SYGVKD. V lost 0 bases and J lost 2, with 7 bases in between. There are 14 residues in the CDR3. The CDR3 loop reads CAISESPPQETQYF. For the CDR3, the DNA is TGTGCCATCAGTGAGTCCCCCCCACAAGAGACCCAGTACTTC.

This clonotype was recorded many times. This sequence joins TRBV7-8 and TRBJ2-3, with D unclear. The CDR3 contains 16 residues. Between the trimmed V and J ends, which lost 5 bases and 1 base, there was a span of 16 bases. The germline CDR1 and CDR2 sequences are SGHVS and FQNEAQ. The CDR3 region has the DNA TGTGCCAGCAGCCCCGGGTCGGGTACCGGCACAGATACGCAGTATTTT. This codes for CASSPGSGTGTDTQYF. Full variable domain (rest looked up from reference TRBV7-8 and TRBJ2-3): GAGVSQSPRYKVAKRGQDVALRCDPISGHVSLFWYQQALGQGPEFLTYFQNEAQLDKSGLPSDRFFAERPEGSVSTLKIQRTQQEDSAVYLCASSPGSGTGTDTQYFGPGTRLTVL.

This clonotype has a handful of counts. The chain recombines TRBV7-3 with TRBJ2-7; 10 nucleotides line up with TRBD1. Germline values: CDR1 SGHTA, CDR2 FQGTGA. The V and J ends lost 4 bases and 7 bases, in that order; junction bases with no gene match: 16. CDR3 length: 17 amino acids. The CDR3 coding sequence is TGTGCCAGCAGCTCAATCCCCGGACAGGGGGGGCTGAGTGAGCAGTACTTC. It translates to CASSSIPGQGGLSEQYF.

This clonotype was found many times. CDR3 loop: CASSLGGGGSEQYF. CDR3 nucleotides: TGTGCCAGCAGCTTAGGGGGCGGGGGAAGCGAGCAGTACTTC. This chain joins TRBV7-8 and TRBJ2-7, with 7 positions matching TRBD2. V dropped 1 base and J dropped 6; count of bases not matched to a gene: 6. The germline V gene encodes CDR1 SGHVS and CDR2 FQNEAQ. The CDR3 has 14 residues.